The 28 T cell receptor beta chains presented below share a single source sample, sequenced in a study of blood T cells in healthy people across ages. It was with a sample-barcoded 5' primer and a J-beta primer mix that a second PCR of about 7 to 12 cycles was run. MiXCR, run by TCRdb on the 5' RACE reads, gives a single entry per CDR3 protein. The sample consists of under 1,000,000 distinct CDR3 sequences, 46% of them appearing once. The specimen was blood. These receptors all come from a man older than 75 in good health.

This chain links TRBV20-1 with TRBJ2-2, with a possible D match to TRBD1 (6 bases). The germline CDR1 and CDR2 sequences are DFQATT and SNEGSKA (reference sequence). V was trimmed by 4 bases and J by 2 bases, leaving 14 bases between them. The CDR3 loop spans 15 amino acids. CDR3: CSAIQGSVNTGELFF. The CDR3 DNA follows: TGCAGTGCTATACAGGGTTCTGTAAACACCGGGGAGCTGTTTTTT.

The chain couples TRBV24-1 to TRBJ2-5; 9 bases align to TRBD1. This CDR3 has 17 residues. After removal of 0 bases from V and 3 bases from J, the junction contained 7 bases not matched to a gene. The germline V gene has CDR1 KGHDR and CDR2 SFDVKD. The DNA for the CDR3 is TGTGCCACCAGTGATTTGACCCGAGACAGGGGGGAAGAGACCCAGTACTTC. This translates into CATSDLTRDRGEETQYF.

The chain is built from TRBV4-3 and TRBJ1-5, with D unresolved. Germline V gene data show CDR1 as LGHNA and CDR2 as YSLEER. With 0 bases removed from V and 4 bases from J, the gap between germline ends came to 10 bases. The CDR3 sequence is 15 residues long. The CDR3 is CASSQDLRENQPQHF. In DNA, the CDR3 is TGCGCCAGCAGCCAAGATCTTCGGGAAAATCAGCCCCAGCATTTT.

The chain couples TRBV20-1 to TRBJ2-5, with D perhaps matching TRBD1 or TRBD2 (5 bases each). Gene TRBJ2-7 matches the end of the DNA better, so the J call may be wrong. CDR3 length: 14 residues. CDR1 is DFQATT and CDR2 is SNEGSKA in the germline V gene (reference sequence). CDR3 DNA: TGCAGTGCTAACCGGGACGGCCGCCTCTACGAGCAGTACTTC. Translation gives CSANRDGRLYEQYF.

The chain carries TRBV24-1 and TRBJ2-7; D remains unclear. Trimming removed 0 bases from V and 7 bases from J, with 6 bases in between. The CDR3 has 12 residues. Germline assignment: CDR1 KGHDR and CDR2 SFDVKD. The CDR3 bases are TGTGCCACCAGTGATTTGGGGTGGGAGCAGTACTTC. Protein product: CATSDLGWEQYF.

The chain uses TRBV6-1 and TRBJ2-3, with TRBD1 as a possible D gene (5 bases). The CDR3 has 14 amino acids. CDR1 is MNHNS, CDR2 SASEGT, per germline. The germline V and J ends were trimmed by 2 bases and 2 bases, with 8 bases remaining between them. CDR3 residues: CASSEWTFTDTQYF. For the CDR3, the DNA is TGTGCCAGCAGTGAATGGACATTCACAGATACGCAGTATTTT.

As to this clonotype: Just one base apart from a much larger clone, this may be a read error. The rearrangement joins TRBV29-1 to TRBJ2-1; 7 bases align to TRBD2. The CDR3 is 13 amino acids. Germline assignment: CDR1 SQVTM and CDR2 ANQGSEA. V trimming: 7 bases; J trimming: 9 bases; junction bases outside the gene matches: 12. CDR3 nucleotide sequence: TGCAGCGGGGCCGCAATGGGGGGGGTTGAGCAGTTCTTC. This gives the protein CSGAAMGGVEQFF.

This chain uses TRBV6-6 with TRBJ1-1, with D perhaps TRBD1 (6 bases). Germline CDR1 and CDR2: MNHNY and SVGAGI (reference sequence). There are 14 residues in the CDR3. Deletions cut 8 bases from V and 1 base from J, with 14 bases between. The CDR3 loop reads CASLPGRGNTEAFF. DNA for the CDR3: TGTGCCAGCCTCCCGGGCAGGGGGAACACTGAAGCTTTCTTT.

This clonotype appeared a few times. The V gene is TRBV18, the J gene TRBJ1-2; 8 bases fit TRBD1. In germline, CDR1 is KGHSH, CDR2 LQKENI. The junction had 11 bases not matched to a gene; V was cut back by 6 bases and J by 2 bases. The CDR3 consists of 16 residues. CDR3 loop: CASSPLRDRCNYGYTF. CDR3 DNA sequence: TGTGCCAGCTCTCCATTAAGGGACAGGTGCAACTATGGCTACACCTTC.

The chain employs TRBV13 and TRBJ2-7; unclear D gene. Germline V gene data show CDR1 as PRHDT and CDR2 as FYEKMQ (reference sequence). V lost 5 bases, J lost 0 bases, and 11 bases lay in between. This CDR3 is 14 amino acids long. The CDR3 DNA reads as TGTGCCAGCAGCCGAGGACGGCCCTCCTACGAGCAGTACTTC. Translated, it gives CASSRGRPSYEQYF.

This clonotype was counted only a few times. The chain employs TRBV7-2 and TRBJ2-7, with D uncertain. The germline gives CDR1 SGHTA, CDR2 FQGNSA. The CDR3 contains 15 residues. Trimming removed 5 bases from V and 3 bases from J, with 17 bases in between. CDR3 sequence: CASSPDGTYLYEQYF. CDR3 bases: TGTGCCAGCAGCCCGGACGGCACCTACCTCTACGAGCAGTACTTC.

The V gene is TRBV14, the J gene TRBJ2-3; D is perhaps TRBD2 (6 bases). The V gene lost 4 bases and the J gene lost 0 bases, with 14 bases spanning the gap. Germline V CDR1 and CDR2: SGHDN, FVKESK. The CDR3 loop spans 16 amino acids. The CDR3 coding sequence is TGTGCCAGCAGCCCGGCTAGCGTGCCTAGCACAGATACGCAGTATTTT. Amino acid sequence: CASSPASVPSTDTQYF.

V usage is TRBV13 and J usage is TRBJ1-2; TRBD1 aligns across 7 bases. The CDR3 is 15 residues long. The V gene end was trimmed by 1 base and the J gene end by 7 bases; junction bases not matched to a gene: 9. Germline-derived CDR1 and CDR2 are PRHDT and FYEKMQ (reference sequence). CDR3 DNA sequence: TGTGCCAGCAGCTTAGCCCGCGAACAGGGGAGTGGCTACACCTTC. This codes for CASSLAREQGSGYTF.

Only a few counts were recorded for this clonotype. A read error may account for a junction end that differs from germline. The V call is TRBV5-1, the J call TRBJ2-4, with D unresolved. The CDR3 spans 17 residues. The germline CDR1 and CDR2 sequences are SGHRS and YFSETQ. Here the CDR3 reads CASSLGRQVQAKNIQYF. The CDR3 DNA reads TGCGCCAGCAGTTTGGGCCGTCAGGTTCAAGCCAAAAACATTCAGTACTTC.

This clonotype was detected many times. The chain joins TRBV7-9 to TRBJ2-7, with 8 bases aligning to TRBD1. Germline CDR1 and CDR2: SEHNR and FQNEAQ (reference sequence). The CDR3 loop spans 16 amino acids. Trimming at V came to 0 bases and at J to 2 bases, leaving 6 bases not matched to a gene. The CDR3 loop reads CASSLATGEEAYEQYF. Written as DNA, the CDR3 is TGTGCCAGCAGCTTAGCGACAGGGGAGGAAGCCTACGAGCAGTACTTC.

This clonotype was detected a few times. CDR3 amino acids: CASSSGTGPLEEQYF. The DNA of the CDR3 is TGCGCCAGCAGCTCTGGGACAGGACCGCTGGAGGAGCAGTACTTC. The chain couples TRBV5-1 to TRBJ2-5; TRBD1 matches 8 bases. This CDR3 has 15 amino acids. Trimming cost V 3 bases and J 11 bases; bases outside gene matches: 15. Germline CDR1 reads SGHRS; CDR2 reads YFSETQ.

The chain couples TRBV18 to TRBJ2-1; TRBD2 might be the D (6 bases). This CDR3 is built from 11 residues. V was cut by 6 bases and J by 7 bases, with 7 bases left in between. Germline V gene sequence: CDR1 KGHSH, CDR2 LQKENI. The CDR3 here is CASSGGNEQFF. The CDR3 coding sequence is TGTGCCAGCTCCGGAGGGAATGAGCAGTTCTTC.

This clonotype was picked up a small number of times. This sequence joins TRBV7-2 and TRBJ2-1; the match to TRBD2 covers 9 bases. Germline CDR1 is SGHTA and CDR2 is FQGNSA. The CDR3 runs to 17 residues. The trim removed 3 bases at V and 0 bases at J, leaving 6 bases unmatched. The CDR3 sequence: CASSLDFSGGSYNEQFF. CDR3 bases: TGTGCCAGCAGCTTGGACTTTAGCGGGGGCTCCTACAATGAGCAGTTCTTC.

The chain couples TRBV28 to TRBJ2-5; D not certain. With the DNA end fitting TRBJ2-7 better, the J assignment may be wrong. Germline CDR1 is MDHEN and CDR2 is SYDVKM. The CDR3 consists of 13 residues. The DNA of the CDR3 is TGTGCCAGCAGTCGGGCCCGGAACTACGAGCAGTACTTC. Translated, it gives CASSRARNYEQYF.

The CDR3 here is CASSLAGRTPFTDTQYF. The CDR3 DNA reads TGTGCCAGCAGCTTAGCGGGGCGGACCCCATTCACAGATACGCAGTATTTT. The chain couples TRBV7-8 to TRBJ2-3; D may be TRBD1 (5 bases). The CDR3 runs to 17 residues. Trimming removed 0 bases at V and 2 bases at J, with 15 bases between. CDR1 and CDR2 from the germline V gene are SGHVS and FQNEAQ.

A few counts support this clonotype. The CDR3 region has the DNA TGTGCCAGCAGTGTAAGGGGACTAGCGGATCAGTTCTTC. The encoded protein is CASSVRGLADQFF. The rearrangement links TRBV2 to TRBJ2-1, with 11 positions matching TRBD2. Germline assignment: CDR1 SNHLY and CDR2 FYNNEI. CDR3 length: 13 residues. V shed 4 bases, J shed 13 bases, and the junction held 6 bases outside the gene matches. Based on the CDR3 plus reference TRBV2 and TRBJ2-1, the full variable domain is EPEVTQTPSHQVTQMGQEVILRCVPISNHLYFYWYRQILGQKVEFLVSFYNNEISEKSEIFDDQFSVERPDGSNFTLKIRSTKLEDSAMYFCASSVRGLADQFFGPGTRLTVL.

The genes are TRBV7-2 and TRBJ2-3; D remains ambiguous. The V end lost 5 bases, the J end lost 2 bases, and 11 bases lay between the germline ends. The CDR3 sequence is 14 residues long. The germline V gene has CDR1 SGHTA and CDR2 FQGNSA. The CDR3 region has the DNA TGTGCCAGCAGCACGAGACTTTCCACAGATACGCAGTATTTT. Its translation: CASSTRLSTDTQYF. The whole variable domain, remainder taken from reference TRBV7-2 and TRBJ2-3, is GAGVSQSPSNKVTEKGKDVELRCDPISGHTALYWYRQSLGQGLEFLIYFQGNSAPDKSGLPSDRFSAERTGGSVSTLTIQRTQQEDSAVYLCASSTRLSTDTQYFGPGTRLTVL.

The table lists this clonotype with many counts. The chain uses TRBV5-6 and TRBJ2-6; no clear D. The V gene lost 0 bases and the J gene lost 4 bases, with 14 bases spanning the gap. CDR3 length: 17 residues. Germline V gene sequence: CDR1 SGHDT, CDR2 YYEEEE. Written as DNA, the CDR3 is TGTGCCAGCAGCTTGGTTGGCAGCTTACCCGGGGCCAACGTCCTGACTTTC. This codes for CASSLVGSLPGANVLTF.

The chain carries TRBV15 and TRBJ2-3; the D gene is possibly TRBD1 (5 bases). The CDR3 length is 15 residues. The V gene lost 1 base and the J gene lost 4 bases, with 12 bases spanning the gap. CDR1 is LNHNV, CDR2 YYDKDF, per germline (reference sequence). The CDR3, as DNA: TGTGCCACCAGCAGAGTTCAGGGTGATGCAGATACGCAGTATTTT. It is translated as CATSRVQGDADTQYF.

The chain is built from TRBV29-1 and TRBJ2-1; tentatively, D is TRBD2 (6 bases). The V end lost 6 bases, the J end lost 9 bases, and 18 bases lay between the germline ends. This CDR3 is built from 13 residues. CDR1 SQVTM and CDR2 ANQGSEA come from the germline V gene. The DNA of the CDR3 is TGCAGCGTGCTAGCGCCGGGGAATGGTGAGCAGTTCTTC. Translating it yields CSVLAPGNGEQFF.

This clonotype was seen a few times. This CDR3 is CASSLARGAAYEQYF. Written as DNA, the CDR3 is TGTGCCAGCAGCTTAGCTCGCGGGGCTGCCTACGAGCAGTACTTC. The chain employs TRBV7-2 and TRBJ2-7; possible D gene TRBD2, 6 bases. From germline, CDR1 is SGHTA and CDR2 FQGNSA. The length of the CDR3 is 15 residues. The V and J ends lost 0 bases and 2 bases respectively, with 11 bases between them.

Only one count was recorded for this clonotype. This rearrangement joins TRBV29-1 to TRBJ2-7, with TRBD2 identical over 11 bases. Germline trimming cut 6 bases from V and 2 bases from J; bases unmatched to any gene: 12. The CDR3 is 16 residues long. Germline CDR1 SQVTM, CDR2 ANQGSEA. The CDR3, as DNA: TGCAGCGTCTCCGGGGCTAGCGGGGGGCGAGCCTACGAGCAGTACTTC. It yields the protein CSVSGASGGRAYEQYF.

The chain carries TRBV27 and TRBJ1-2, with TRBD1 identical over 10 bases. From germline, CDR1 is MNHEY and CDR2 SMNVEV (reference sequence). After removal of 5 bases from V and 2 bases from J, the junction contained 11 bases not matched to a gene. This CDR3 is built from 17 residues. The CDR3: CASSPTGTGDVNYGYTF. In nucleotides, the CDR3 is TGTGCCAGCAGTCCGACCGGGACAGGGGACGTGAACTATGGCTACACCTTC.